Listed below are T cell receptor beta chains from one sample, sequenced in a study of blood T cell repertoires in COVID-19. TCRdb's copy holds only in-frame clones and misses some; the assay was immunoSEQ multiplex PCR. The sample shows fewer than 65,000 clones, 80% to 90% of them seen only once. The specimen sequenced was peripheral blood. The origin of the receptors is a woman aged 55 to 70 with COVID-19, enrolled during active disease. CDR3s leave out the opening cysteine and the closing phenylalanine or tryptophan. Each record gives: clone size, V gene, D gene, CDR3 protein. A D gene is named only where the DNA matches it firmly. Size tells how often a clone was seen (once, few, many) or the class of an expanded clone, and some rows leave it out.

NA,TRBV7-2,NA,ASTEPPGIYGYT
once,TRBV18,NA,ASSLGPGLAQPQH
NA,TRBV11-2,TRBD1,ASSPGQTYQPQH
NA,TRBV12-3/TRBV12-4,NA,ASRAQGDTQY
NA,TRBV28,TRBD1,ASSPSTKLQGSNEKLF
NA,TRBV6-5,NA,ASSRGNNEKLF
NA,TRBV5-1,NA,ASSLAGTVQETQY
NA,TRBV29-1,TRBD1,SVVGQGAINEQY
NA,TRBV6-2/TRBV6-3,NA,ASSAFGGNTEAF
NA,TRBV7-2,TRBD1,ASSLQTGNNEQF
NA,TRBV4-1,TRBD1,ASSQEWRTGSVEQY
few,TRBV27,NA,ASSSLGRRPYEQY
NA,TRBV19,NA,ASSGNRAPNEKLF
NA,TRBV6-6,NA,ASRAQVYNEQF
NA,TRBV27,TRBD1,ASSGQGALEQY
NA,TRBV11-2,NA,ASSSTEETQY
once,TRBV6-2/TRBV6-3,TRBD1,ASSSSGTGIEQY
NA,TRBV6-6,NA,ASSYLRGSDTQY
NA,TRBV6-1,NA,ASSEAGRVTEAF
NA,TRBV25-1,TRBD2,ASSDVSGRASYEQY
NA,TRBV5-4,TRBD1,ASSLDMTGANTEAF
NA,TRBV7-2,NA,ASSPTGNYGYT
NA,TRBV9,NA,ASSGAYNIQY
once,TRBV11-3,TRBD1,ASSLGQENTEAF